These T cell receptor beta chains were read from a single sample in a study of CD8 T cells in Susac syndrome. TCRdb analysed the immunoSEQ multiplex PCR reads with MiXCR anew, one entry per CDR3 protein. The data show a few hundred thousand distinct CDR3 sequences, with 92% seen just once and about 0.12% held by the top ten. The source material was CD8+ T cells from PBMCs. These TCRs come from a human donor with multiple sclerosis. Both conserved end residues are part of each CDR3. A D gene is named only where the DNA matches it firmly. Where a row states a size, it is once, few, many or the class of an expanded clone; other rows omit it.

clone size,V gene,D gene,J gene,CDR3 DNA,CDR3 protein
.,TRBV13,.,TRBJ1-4,TGTGCCAGCAGTCGAGGGGGGGGCGCTAATGAAAAACTGTTTTTT,CASSRGGGANEKLFF
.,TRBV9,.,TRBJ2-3,TGTGCCAGCAGCGTCGAGAGCACAGATACGCAGTATTTT,CASSVESTDTQYF
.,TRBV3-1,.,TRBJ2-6,TGTGCCAGCAGCCCACCAATCGGGGCCAACGTCCTGACTTTC,CASSPPIGANVLTF
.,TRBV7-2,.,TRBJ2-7,TGTGCCAGCAGCTTGGGCAGGGTCTACGAGCAGTACTTC,CASSLGRVYEQYF
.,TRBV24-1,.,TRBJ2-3,TGTGCCACCAGCGGACAGTCCACAGATACGCAGTATTTT,CATSGQSTDTQYF
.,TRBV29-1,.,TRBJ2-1,TGCAGCGTTTTTGGGGTCCGGGAGCAGTTCTTC,CSVFGVREQFF
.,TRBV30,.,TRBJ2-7,TGTGCCTGGAGTGTACAGCCTGGCTACGAGCAGTACTTC,CAWSVQPGYEQYF
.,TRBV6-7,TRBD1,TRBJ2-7,TGTGCCAGCAGTAAACGACCGGGACAGATCTCCTACGAGCAGTACTTC,CASSKRPGQISYEQYF
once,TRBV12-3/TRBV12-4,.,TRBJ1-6,TGTGCCAGCAGTTTAGGGGAGAGGTTGGGACTCTATAATTCACCCCTCCACTTT,CASSLGERLGLYNSPLHF
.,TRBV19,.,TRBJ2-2,TGTGCCAGTAGTATTAGGCGGGCCGGGGAGCTGTTTTTT,CASSIRRAGELFF
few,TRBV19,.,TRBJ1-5,TGTGCCAGCCAAGCGTTCGGGGGGGATAGGCAGCCCCAGCATTTT,CASQAFGGDRQPQHF
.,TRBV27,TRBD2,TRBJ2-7,TGTGCCAGCAGGTCCGGGAGGCAGCAACCCTACGAGCAGTACTTC,CASRSGRQQPYEQYF
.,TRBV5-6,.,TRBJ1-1,TGTGCCAGCAGCTTTTCCGCGAACACTGAAGCTTTCTTT,CASSFSANTEAFF
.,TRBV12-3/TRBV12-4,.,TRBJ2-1,TGTGCCAGCAGAAGGAAGGGGGGGCAGAATGAGCAGTTCTTC,CASRRKGGQNEQFF
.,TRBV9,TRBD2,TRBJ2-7,TGTGCCAGCAGCGTAAGCAGCGGGGGGCTCCTCGAGCAGTACTTC,CASSVSSGGLLEQYF
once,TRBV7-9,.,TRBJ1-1,TGTGCCAGCAGCTCACGGAGCCCTGAAGCTTTCTTT,CASSSRSPEAFF
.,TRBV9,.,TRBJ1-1,TGTGCCAGCAGCGTACCCCACTCAACAGGGAAACCTGAAGCTTTCTTT,CASSVPHSTGKPEAFF
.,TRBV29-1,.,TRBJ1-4,TGCAGCGTTGAACAGGTTGAAAAACTGTTTTTT,CSVEQVEKLFF
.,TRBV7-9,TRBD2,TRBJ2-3,TGTGCCAGCAGCTTATTCCCTAGCGGACACACAGATACGCAGTATTTT,CASSLFPSGHTDTQYF
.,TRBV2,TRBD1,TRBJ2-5,TGTGCCAGCAAGGATTCGCAGGACAGGGGAGAGACCCAGTACTTC,CASKDSQDRGETQYF
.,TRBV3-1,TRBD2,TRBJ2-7,TGTGCCAGCAGCCATCCAACTAGCGGACTCTCCTACGAGCAGTACTTC,CASSHPTSGLSYEQYF
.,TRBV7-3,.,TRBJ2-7,TGTGCCAGCAGCTTAAGCCCGGACCCCGTCTACGAGCAGTACTTC,CASSLSPDPVYEQYF
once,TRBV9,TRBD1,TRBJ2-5,TGTGCCAGCAGCGCAGGGACAGGGGTATTAGAGACCCAGTACTTC,CASSAGTGVLETQYF
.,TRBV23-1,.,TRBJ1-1,TGCGCCAGCAGTCAGCGGACGGGTGAAGCTTTCTTT,CASSQRTGEAFF
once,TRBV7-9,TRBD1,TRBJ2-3,TGTGCCAGCAGCGGCAGGGGGTCAGATACGCAGTATTTT,CASSGRGSDTQYF
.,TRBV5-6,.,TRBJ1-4,TGTGCCAGCAGCTTGGGAACTGGGGGGAAACTGTTTTTT,CASSLGTGGKLFF
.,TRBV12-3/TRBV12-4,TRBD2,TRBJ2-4,TGTGCCAGCAGTTTAGCCCTAGCGGGGGACAAAAACATTCAGTACTTC,CASSLALAGDKNIQYF
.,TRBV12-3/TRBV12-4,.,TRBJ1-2,TGTGCCAGCAGTACGAACAAGGGGTACTACTACGGCTACACCTTC,CASSTNKGYYYGYTF
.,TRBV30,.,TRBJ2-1,TGTGCCTGGACGGTAGGGGATGAGCAGTTCTTC,CAWTVGDEQFF
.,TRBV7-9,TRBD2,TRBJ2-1,TGTGCCAGCAGCCCCTCAGCGGGAGTATCCTACAATGAGCAGTTCTTC,CASSPSAGVSYNEQFF
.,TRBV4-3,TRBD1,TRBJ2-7,TGCGCCAGCAGCCCTCTCTGGACAGGGGTATACGAGCAGTACTTC,CASSPLWTGVYEQYF
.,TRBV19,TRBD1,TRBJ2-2,TGTGCCACCCAACTCGACAGGGAACTGGTCACCGGGGAGCTGTTTTTT,CATQLDRELVTGELFF
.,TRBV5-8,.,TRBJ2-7,TGTGCCAGCAGTTCGGACGAGCAGTACTTC,CASSSDEQYF
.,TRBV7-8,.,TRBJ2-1,TGTGCCAGCAGCTTCCCGACCCGGACAACTGCGACGGGCTCCTACAATGAGCAGTTCTTC,CASSFPTRTTATGSYNEQFF
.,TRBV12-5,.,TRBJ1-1,TGTGCTAGTGGGGAGGAGGGGATGGCTGAAGCTTTCTTT,CASGEEGMAEAFF
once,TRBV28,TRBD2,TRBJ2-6,TGTGCCAGCAGTTACCCGGGGGGCTCTGGGGCCAACGTCCTGACTTTC,CASSYPGGSGANVLTF
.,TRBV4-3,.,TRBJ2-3,TGCGCCAGCAGCCGAGCCTCCTGGGGCGTCGCAGATACGCAGTATTTT,CASSRASWGVADTQYF
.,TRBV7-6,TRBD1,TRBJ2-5,TGTGCCAGCAGCTTAGTCGGGACAGGGCTTGAGACCCAGTACTTC,CASSLVGTGLETQYF
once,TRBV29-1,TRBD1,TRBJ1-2,TGCAGCGTCTCACAGGGGGTAAATGGCTACACCTTC,CSVSQGVNGYTF
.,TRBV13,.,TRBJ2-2,TGTGCCAGCAGTCCCGGTTACACCACCGGGGAGCTGTTTTTT,CASSPGYTTGELFF
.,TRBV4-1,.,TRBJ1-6,TGCGCCAGCAGCCAAGTCTTGCCGACAGCACAGAGCTCCTATAATTCACCCCTCCACTTT,CASSQVLPTAQSSYNSPLHF
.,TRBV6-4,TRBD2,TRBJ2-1,TGTGCCAGCAGTGATGGTCTAGCGGCCTACAATGAGCAGTTCTTC,CASSDGLAAYNEQFF
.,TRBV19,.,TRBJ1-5,TGTGCCAGTAGTATCGTTCAGGGGCTTCAGCCCCAGCATTTT,CASSIVQGLQPQHF
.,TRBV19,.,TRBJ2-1,TGTGCCAGTAGTATAGGGCTGGCGGGTGTTCAGTTCTTC,CASSIGLAGVQFF
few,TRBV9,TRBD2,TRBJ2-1,TGTGCCAGCAGCGTAGGCAGCGGGGGTTACAATGAGCAGTTCTTC,CASSVGSGGYNEQFF
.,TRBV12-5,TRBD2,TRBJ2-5,TGTGCTAGTGGTTTGCCCCCACTAGCGGGGAGCCAAGAGACCCAGTACTTC,CASGLPPLAGSQETQYF
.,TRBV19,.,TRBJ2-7,TGTGCCAGTAGTTCCGGAATCAGGGCCAACGAGCAGTACTTC,CASSSGIRANEQYF